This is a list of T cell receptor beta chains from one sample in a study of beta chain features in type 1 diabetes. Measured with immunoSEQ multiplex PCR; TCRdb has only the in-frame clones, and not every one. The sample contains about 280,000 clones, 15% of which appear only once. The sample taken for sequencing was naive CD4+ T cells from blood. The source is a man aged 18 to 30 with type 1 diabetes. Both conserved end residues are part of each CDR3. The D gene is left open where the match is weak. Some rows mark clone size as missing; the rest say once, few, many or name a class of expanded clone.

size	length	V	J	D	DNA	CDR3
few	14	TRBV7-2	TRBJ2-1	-	TGTGCCAGCAGCTCTGGAGGGAATTACAATGAGCAGTTCTTC	CASSSGGNYNEQFF
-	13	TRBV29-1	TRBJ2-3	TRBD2	TGCAGCGTCCAGATAAGTACTAGCGGGGGGAGGCATTTT	CSVQISTSGGRHF
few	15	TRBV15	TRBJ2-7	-	TGTGCCACCAGCAGAGCAACGTACGGGTCCCACGAGCAGTACTTC	CATSRATYGSHEQYF
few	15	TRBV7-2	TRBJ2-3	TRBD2	TGTGCCAGCAGCTTCGGCGGGAGGAGGACAGATACGCAGTATTTT	CASSFGGRRTDTQYF
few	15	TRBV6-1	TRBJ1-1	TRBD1	TGTGCCAGCAGTGAACAGACAGGGGGGAACACTGAAGCTTTCTTT	CASSEQTGGNTEAFF
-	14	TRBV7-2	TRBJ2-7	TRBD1	TGTGCCAGCAGCTTTACAGGGGGCAGGTACGAGCAGTACTTC	CASSFTGGRYEQYF
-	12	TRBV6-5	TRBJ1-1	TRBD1	TGTGCCAGCAGCAGGGGGCTTACTGAAGCTTTCTTT	CASSRGLTEAFF
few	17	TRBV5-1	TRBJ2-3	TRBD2	TGCGCCAGCAGCTTGAGGACTAGCGGGCTGAGCACAGATACGCAGTATTTT	CASSLRTSGLSTDTQYF
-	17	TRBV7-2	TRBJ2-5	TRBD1	TGTGCCAGCAGCTTAGGACCCCCGGGACAGGGTTTGGAGACCCAGTACTTC	CASSLGPPGQGLETQYF
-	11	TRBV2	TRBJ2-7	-	TGTGCCAGCAACTTTATAGCGGAGCAGTACTTC	CASNFIAEQYF
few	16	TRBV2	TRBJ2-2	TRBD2	TGTGCCAGCAATACAGTCGGCCTAGCGGGCACCGGGGAGCTGTTTTTT	CASNTVGLAGTGELFF
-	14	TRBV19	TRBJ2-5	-	TGTGCCAGTAAGGGGCGTTCCCATCTGGAGACCCAGTACTTC	CASKGRSHLETQYF
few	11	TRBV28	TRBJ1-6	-	TGTGCCAGCAGGAGTAATTCACCCCTCCACTTT	CASRSNSPLHF
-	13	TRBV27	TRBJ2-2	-	TGTGCCAGCAGTTTCAGGAACACCGGGGAGCTGTTTTTT	CASSFRNTGELFF
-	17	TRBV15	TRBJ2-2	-	TGTGCCACCAGCAGAGACTCGGGAGCATATCGCACCGGGGAGCTGTTTTTT	CATSRDSGAYRTGELFF
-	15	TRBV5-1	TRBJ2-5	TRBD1	TGCGCCAGCAGCAAAGGGGACAGGGGGCGTGAGACCCAGTACTTC	CASSKGDRGRETQYF
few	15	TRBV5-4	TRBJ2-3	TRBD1	TGTGCCAGCAGCTCCTGGACAGGTAGCACAGATACGCAGTATTTT	CASSSWTGSTDTQYF
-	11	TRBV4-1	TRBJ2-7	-	TGCGCCAGCAGCCAAGGGGAGGAGCAGTACTTC	CASSQGEEQYF
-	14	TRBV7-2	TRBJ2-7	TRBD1	TGTGCCAGCAGCCCAGTACAGGGGGCCTACGAGCAGTACTTC	CASSPVQGAYEQYF
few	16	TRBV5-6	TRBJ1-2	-	TGTGCCAGCAGCTTGGGAGTAGTTAGGGGGAGACATGGCTACACCTTC	CASSLGVVRGRHGYTF
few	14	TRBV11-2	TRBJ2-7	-	TGTGCCAGCAGCGACCTACGTCGGGGGGCCGAGCAGTACTTC	CASSDLRRGAEQYF
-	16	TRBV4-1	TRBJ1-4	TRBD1	TGCGCCAGCAGCCGAGGGACAGGGGGCGCGGGTGAAAAACTGTTTTTT	CASSRGTGGAGEKLFF
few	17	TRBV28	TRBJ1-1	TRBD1	TGTGCCAGCAGTTTATCCGGGACAGGGTATTTCGGCACTGAAGCTTTCTTT	CASSLSGTGYFGTEAFF
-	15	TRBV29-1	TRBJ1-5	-	TGCAGCGTTGTCTTATCGGCCTGGGGGGATCAGCCCCAGCATTTT	CSVVLSAWGDQPQHF
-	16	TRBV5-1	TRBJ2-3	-	TGCGCCAGCAGCTTGGCTCCGGTGTCCCGGACAGATACGCAGTATTTT	CASSLAPVSRTDTQYF
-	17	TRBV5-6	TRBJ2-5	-	TGTGCCAGCAGCGAGTTGGGGGGACAGACCTCCCGAGAGACCCAGTACTTC	CASSELGGQTSRETQYF
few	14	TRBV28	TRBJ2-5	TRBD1	TGTGCCATTGTTTTGGGACAGGGGCAACAGACCCAGTACTTC	CAIVLGQGQQTQYF
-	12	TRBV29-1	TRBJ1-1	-	TGCAGCCCACGAGGCCCGAACACTGAAGCTTTCTTT	CSPRGPNTEAFF
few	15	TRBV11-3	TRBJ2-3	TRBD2	TGTGCCAGCAGCTCTCCCGGGGGGGCAGGAGATACGCAGTATTTT	CASSSPGGAGDTQYF